This record concerns one TCR beta chain sequence. The data originate from a study of blood T cell repertoires in COVID-19. Overall study: Specimens from acute and convalescent COVID-19 originated in the United States, Italy and Spain.

Sequenced by immunoSEQ multiplex PCR; TCRdb stores in-frame clones only, minus some. The sample consists of under 300,000 clones, 84% of them appearing once. Losses at the gene ends were 0 bases for V and 3 bases for J; bases not matched to a gene: 4. The CDR3 extends over 15 amino acids. Germline CDR1 and CDR2: SGHDT and YYEEEE. V and J are TRBV5-6 and TRBJ2-7; 9 bases align to TRBD2. The receptor was derived from a middle-aged man with acute or convalescent COVID-19. Sample: peripheral blood. CDR3 amino acids: CASSLVGTSSYEQYF. Written as DNA, the CDR3 is TGTGCCAGCAGCTTGGTTGGGACTAGCAGCTACGAGCAGTACTTC.